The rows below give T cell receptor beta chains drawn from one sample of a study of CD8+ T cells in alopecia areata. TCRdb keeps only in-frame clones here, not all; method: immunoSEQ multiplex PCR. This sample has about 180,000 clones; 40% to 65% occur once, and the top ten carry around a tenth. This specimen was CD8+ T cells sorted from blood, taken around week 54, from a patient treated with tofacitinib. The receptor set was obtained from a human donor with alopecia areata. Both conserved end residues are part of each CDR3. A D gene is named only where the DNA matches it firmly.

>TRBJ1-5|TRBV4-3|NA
CASSQDLETQPQHF
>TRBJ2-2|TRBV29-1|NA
CSVRWWDTGELFF
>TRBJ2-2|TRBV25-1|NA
CASSVRGAVAGELFF
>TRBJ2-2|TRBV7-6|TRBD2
CASSPTSGGMNTGELFF
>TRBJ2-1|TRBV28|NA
CASSPVGNEQFF
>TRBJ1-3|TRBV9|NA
CASSTGRGGNTIYF
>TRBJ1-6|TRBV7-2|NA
CATRPGETGNSPLHF
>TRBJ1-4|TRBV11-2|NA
CASSSLREKLFF
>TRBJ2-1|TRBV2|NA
CASSDLGDNEQFF
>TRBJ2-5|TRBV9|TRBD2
CASSPGGAFETQYF
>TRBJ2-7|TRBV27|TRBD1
CASSLTGTGYEQYF
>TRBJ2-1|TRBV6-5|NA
CASSLNPSPAAEQFF
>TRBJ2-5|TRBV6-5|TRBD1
CASSYSETGMETQYF
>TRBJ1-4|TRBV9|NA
CASSPTGQEKLFF
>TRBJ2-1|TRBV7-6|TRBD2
CASSPYGGGSSYNEQFF
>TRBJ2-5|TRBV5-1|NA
CASSLVSTGETQYF
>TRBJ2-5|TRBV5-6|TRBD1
CASSRTGTGREETQYF
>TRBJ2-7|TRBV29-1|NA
CSVRLGYAEQYF
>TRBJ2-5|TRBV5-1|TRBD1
CASSITGDQETQYF
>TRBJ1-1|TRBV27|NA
CASSLGPNTEAFF
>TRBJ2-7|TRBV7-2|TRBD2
CASSTAGGLGYEQYF
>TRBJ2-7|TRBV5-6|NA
CASSFGRSYEQYF
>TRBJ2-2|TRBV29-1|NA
CSVEERGRSTGELFF
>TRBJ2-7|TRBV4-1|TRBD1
CASSPRTGVHEQYF
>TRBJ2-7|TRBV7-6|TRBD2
CASSSGTSGGSRSYEQYF
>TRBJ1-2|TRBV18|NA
CASSPTYGTADYGYTF
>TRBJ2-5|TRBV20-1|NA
CSAPLGETQYF
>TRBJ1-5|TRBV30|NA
CAWSPTGTIRSQHF
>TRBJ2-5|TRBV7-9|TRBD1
CASRETGTGQETQYF
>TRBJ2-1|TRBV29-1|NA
CSVDSDIQFF
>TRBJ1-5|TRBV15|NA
CATSRDHEGMQPQHF
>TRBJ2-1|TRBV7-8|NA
CASTLRDNEQFF
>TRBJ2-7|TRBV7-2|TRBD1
CASSFTTGNYEQYF
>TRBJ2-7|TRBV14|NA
CASSQDGGAYEQYF
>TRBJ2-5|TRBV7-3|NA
CASSFGREETQYF
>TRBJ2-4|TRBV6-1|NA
CASRAHRDLASIQYF
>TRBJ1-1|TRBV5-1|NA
CASSLGGGGYEAFF
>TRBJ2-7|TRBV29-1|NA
CSVENEDSAYEQYF
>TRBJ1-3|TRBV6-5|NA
CASSYEGNTIYF
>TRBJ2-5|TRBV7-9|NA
CASSLSNSQETQYF
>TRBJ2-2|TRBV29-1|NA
CSVDRDSPTGELFF
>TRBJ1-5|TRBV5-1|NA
CASSHDSNQPQHF
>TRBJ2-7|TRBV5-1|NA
CASSLGGRVREQYF
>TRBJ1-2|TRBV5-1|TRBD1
CASSWGTGADYGYTF
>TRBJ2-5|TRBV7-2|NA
CASSLTPTETQYF
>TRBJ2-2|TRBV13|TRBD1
CASTDRAAGELFF
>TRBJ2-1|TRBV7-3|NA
CASSLIRTRLNEQFF
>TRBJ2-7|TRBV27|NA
CASSLQNRNEQYF
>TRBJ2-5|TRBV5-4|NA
CASSLGGQPETQYF
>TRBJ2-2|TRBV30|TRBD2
CACLAGGAGELFF
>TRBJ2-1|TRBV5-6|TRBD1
CASSYVTGIFYNEQFF
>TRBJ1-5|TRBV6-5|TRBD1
CASSLRQGADQPQHF
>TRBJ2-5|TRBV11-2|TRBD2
CASSLTTASGGQETQYF
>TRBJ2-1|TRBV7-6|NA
CASSPSGSSYNEQFF